Listed below are T cell receptor beta chains from one sample, sequenced in a study of T-cell reconstitution after alpha-beta-depleted transplantation in children. Each CDR3 protein is one row after TCRdb ran MiXCR on the PCR reads. The sample holds approximately 640,000 distinct CDR3 sequences, about 15% seen once. Sequencing was performed on PBMCs from the stem cell graft donor, taken from the stem cell graft. The receptor set was obtained from a human donor who donated a stem cell graft to a child with acute myeloid leukemia. Each CDR3 is given with its conserved first and last residue. The D gene is left open where the match is weak. The size field is filled for only some rows; it gives once, few, many or a size class.

D,V,length,size,J,CDR3,DNA
TRBD1,TRBV20-1,17,many,TRBJ1-5,CSARPPGQGASNQPQHF,TGCAGTGCTAGGCCTCCGGGACAGGGGGCTAGCAATCAGCCCCAGCATTTT
NA,TRBV5-4,15,many,TRBJ2-1,CASSLGGAWSNEQFF,TGTGCCAGCAGCTTGGGAGGGGCGTGGAGCAATGAGCAGTTCTTC
NA,TRBV27,15,many,TRBJ1-6,CASRTGTWNRSPLHF,TGTGCCAGCAGGACGGGGACATGGAATCGTTCACCCCTCCACTTT
NA,TRBV7-2,15,few,TRBJ1-5,CASSLAAQNNQPQHF,TGTGCCAGCAGCTTAGCGGCACAGAATAATCAGCCCCAGCATTTT
NA,TRBV11-1,18,NA,TRBJ2-3,CASSLGPATVSSTDTQYF,TGTGCCAGCAGCTTAGGCCCCGCGACAGTCTCTAGCACAGATACGCAGTATTTT
NA,TRBV12-3/TRBV12-4,13,many,TRBJ2-7,CASSPWGSDEQYF,TGTGCCAGCAGCCCCTGGGGTTCGGACGAGCAGTACTTC
NA,TRBV5-1,13,once,TRBJ2-6,CASSGPGANVLTF,TGCGCCAGCAGCGGCCCGGGGGCCAACGTCCTGACTTTC
TRBD1,TRBV20-1,13,many,TRBJ1-4,CSAWGTDKGKLFF,TGCAGTGCCTGGGGGACAGACAAAGGGAAACTGTTTTTT
NA,TRBV29-1,11,many,TRBJ2-7,CSVERAREQYF,TGCAGCGTTGAAAGGGCTCGGGAGCAGTACTTC
NA,TRBV7-9,14,few,TRBJ2-1,CASPEGLNAGEQFF,TGTGCCAGCCCCGAAGGACTAAATGCAGGCGAGCAGTTCTTC
NA,TRBV29-1,13,few,TRBJ2-5,CSVYQQLGETQYF,TGCAGCGTTTATCAACAGCTGGGGGAGACCCAGTACTTC
NA,TRBV7-2,14,many,TRBJ2-2,CASSSGPNTGELFF,TGTGCCAGCAGCTCGGGTCCTAACACCGGGGAGCTGTTTTTT
NA,TRBV5-1,11,many,TRBJ1-5,CASSLEQPQHF,TGCGCCAGCAGCTTGGAACAGCCCCAGCATTTT
NA,TRBV6-5,17,NA,TRBJ1-1,CASSYSAFRGRDTEAFF,TGTGCCAGCAGTTACTCGGCTTTTCGGGGGCGGGACACTGAAGCTTTCTTT
NA,TRBV3-1,11,NA,TRBJ1-2,CASSGGRGYTF,TGTGCCAGCTCGGGCGGGCGTGGCTACACCTTC
TRBD1,TRBV7-2,14,many,TRBJ2-2,CASSSNRGEGELFF,TGTGCCAGCAGCTCCAACAGGGGAGAAGGGGAGCTGTTTTTT
NA,TRBV11-2,13,NA,TRBJ2-5,CASSFQGDKTQYF,TGTGCCAGCAGCTTTCAAGGGGACAAGACCCAGTACTTC
TRBD2,TRBV7-2,16,few,TRBJ2-5,CASSPTLAGYQETQYF,TGTGCCAGCAGCCCAACACTAGCGGGGTACCAAGAGACCCAGTACTTC
NA,TRBV9,16,few,TRBJ2-1,CASSVGLWGLYNEQFF,TGTGCCAGCAGCGTAGGGCTTTGGGGCCTCTACAATGAGCAGTTCTTC
NA,TRBV11-2,17,few,TRBJ1-4,CASSLEARGSKGEKLFF,TGTGCCAGCAGCTTAGAGGCACGGGGGTCTAAAGGTGAAAAACTGTTTTTT
NA,TRBV29-1,11,many,TRBJ1-2,CSVGQSYGYTF,TGCAGCGTTGGACAGAGCTATGGCTACACCTTC
TRBD1,TRBV27,16,many,TRBJ2-1,CASRRGGFSSYNEQFF,TGTGCCAGTAGACGAGGGGGCTTTAGCTCCTACAATGAGCAGTTCTTC
NA,TRBV20-1,14,many,TRBJ1-2,CSAVRQLNRYGYTF,TGCAGTGCTGTCCGACAGCTTAATCGGTATGGCTACACCTTC
TRBD1,TRBV5-1,14,few,TRBJ1-6,CASSEGQVDSPLHF,TGCGCCAGCAGCGAGGGACAGGTTGATTCACCCCTCCACTTT
TRBD1,TRBV6-1,16,many,TRBJ2-1,CASRSYGQESYNEQFF,TGTGCCAGCAGGAGTTATGGACAGGAGTCCTACAATGAGCAGTTCTTC
TRBD1,TRBV20-1,15,NA,TRBJ2-2,CSAYHRGAITGELFF,TGCAGTGCCTACCACAGGGGTGCCATCACCGGGGAGCTGTTTTTT
NA,TRBV27,12,many,TRBJ1-1,CASRVGNTEAFF,TGTGCCAGCAGAGTAGGGAACACTGAAGCTTTCTTT
TRBD1,TRBV12-3/TRBV12-4,14,NA,TRBJ2-5,CASSKGQGEETQYF,TGTGCCAGCAGTAAGGGACAGGGAGAAGAGACCCAGTACTTC
TRBD2,TRBV29-1,21,few,TRBJ2-3,CSVESGAGLAGSSGGTDTQYF,TGCAGCGTTGAGTCTGGCGCCGGACTAGCGGGGAGTAGCGGGGGCACAGATACGCAGTATTTT
TRBD1,TRBV13,14,few,TRBJ1-4,CASSLGDRGQELFF,TGTGCCAGCAGCTTAGGGGACAGGGGACAAGAACTGTTTTTT
TRBD1,TRBV12-5,17,NA,TRBJ1-1,CASGLVYKEGASTEAFF,TGTGCTAGTGGTTTGGTTTATAAAGAGGGGGCGAGCACTGAAGCTTTCTTT
TRBD1,TRBV7-2,16,few,TRBJ1-2,CASKTQTGGADYGYTF,TGTGCCAGCAAAACACAGACAGGGGGCGCGGACTATGGCTACACCTTC
NA,TRBV20-1,14,many,TRBJ1-3,CSAFKRDSGNTIYF,TGCAGTGCTTTCAAGAGGGACTCTGGAAACACCATATATTTT
NA,TRBV20-1,15,NA,TRBJ2-7,CSARDRLKDFYEQYF,TGCAGTGCTAGAGATCGGCTAAAGGATTTCTACGAGCAGTACTTC
TRBD1,TRBV6-1,16,NA,TRBJ1-5,CASSQARTGGIQPQHF,TGTGCCAGCAGTCAAGCCCGGACAGGGGGCATTCAGCCCCAGCATTTT
NA,TRBV25-1,12,few,TRBJ1-5,CASSDGTQPQHF,TGTGCCAGCAGTGACGGGACCCAGCCCCAGCATTTT
NA,TRBV11-2,12,NA,TRBJ1-6,CASSLEHSPLHF,TGTGCCAGCAGCTTAGAGCATTCACCCCTCCACTTT
TRBD2,TRBV4-3,17,few,TRBJ2-7,CASSRGASGGSSYEQYF,TGCGCCAGCAGCCGGGGAGCTAGCGGGGGTAGCTCCTACGAGCAGTACTTC
NA,TRBV4-2,15,NA,TRBJ2-5,CASSSELLGGETQYF,TGTGCCAGCAGCTCCGAGCTCCTCGGGGGAGAGACCCAGTACTTC
NA,TRBV10-2,14,NA,TRBJ2-6,CASKRLGGANVLTF,TGCGCCAGCAAGAGGCTGGGAGGGGCCAACGTCCTGACTTTC
NA,TRBV7-2,12,many,TRBJ2-7,CASGGLTYEQYF,TGTGCCAGCGGAGGGCTGACCTACGAGCAGTACTTC
NA,TRBV20-1,16,NA,TRBJ1-4,CCARGTGRTTNEKLFF,TGCTGTGCTAGAGGGACGGGCCGAACCACTAATGAAAAACTGTTTTTT
NA,TRBV11-1,18,few,TRBJ1-1,CASAGRAATAGPDTEAFF,TGTGCCAGCGCGGGCAGGGCGGCAACAGCGGGACCGGACACTGAAGCTTTCTTT
NA,TRBV11-2,17,few,TRBJ1-6,CASSFEVESLGGSPLHF,TGTGCCAGCAGCTTCGAAGTGGAGAGTCTAGGTGGTTCACCCCTCCACTTT
NA,TRBV27,15,NA,TRBJ1-4,CASSTARDPNEKLFF,TGTGCCAGCAGTACCGCCCGGGATCCTAATGAAAAACTGTTTTTT
NA,TRBV11-2,18,many,TRBJ1-6,CASSLGGPGRLVSSPLHF,TGTGCCAGCAGCTTAGGGGGCCCAGGGCGCCTTGTAAGTTCACCCCTCCACTTT
NA,TRBV20-1,15,NA,TRBJ1-2,CSAREAGEGTDGYTF,TGCAGTGCTAGAGAGGCAGGGGAAGGTACCGATGGCTACACCTTC
NA,TRBV7-2,16,few,TRBJ2-2,CASRMAPSANTGELFF,TGTGCCAGCCGCATGGCCCCCAGCGCGAACACCGGGGAGCTGTTTTTT
NA,TRBV20-1,16,many,TRBJ2-2,CSARRTGRANTGELFF,TGCAGTGCTAGACGTACAGGGCGTGCGAACACCGGGGAGCTGTTTTTT
NA,TRBV6-2/TRBV6-3,11,many,TRBJ2-7,CASRDLYEQYF,TGTGCCAGCAGGGACCTATACGAGCAGTACTTC
NA,TRBV24-1,13,few,TRBJ1-2,CATSEEHYYGYTF,TGTGCCACCTCCGAGGAGCATTACTATGGCTACACCTTC
NA,TRBV5-5,14,many,TRBJ2-2,CASSAGNGPGELFF,TGTGCCAGCAGCGCCGGTAACGGGCCCGGGGAGCTGTTTTTT
NA,TRBV28,15,NA,TRBJ2-1,CASGFVAGLYNEQFF,TGTGCCAGCGGATTCGTAGCAGGACTTTACAATGAGCAGTTCTTC
NA,TRBV20-1,13,NA,TRBJ2-3,CSASRVGADTQYF,TGCAGTGCTTCAAGGGTTGGCGCAGATACGCAGTATTTT
NA,TRBV9,15,few,TRBJ2-6,CASSVSGAGANVLTF,TGTGCCAGCAGCGTGTCAGGGGCTGGGGCCAACGTCCTGACTTTC